This entry describes one T cell receptor (beta chain). Its target antigen remains unknown. No base quality values were provided; no much bigger clone lies one nucleotide off. The sample originates from a study of blood T cell repertoires in COVID-19 (dated by TCRdb to about 2020). Regarding the study in general: The collaborator samples originated in the United States, Italy and Spain and spanned the acute and convalescent phases of COVID-19. The samples were drawn from the first 160 participants of the ongoing ImmuneRACE study and from some 1,300 subjects provided by 6 global collaborators. The repertoires were made available in a free public database intended to serve as a resource for research on the immune response to SARS-CoV-2. Deeply sampled blood TCRbeta repertoires from subjects exposed to, actively infected with, or recovered from COVID-19 were included in the dataset. A de-identified subject ID, COVID-19 status, age in years and sex were almost always included in the sample metadata. The material from the prospective study consisted of cDNA or gDNA derived from T cells, B-cell-depleted T cells, or PBMCs. Where available, HLA class I and class II types were taken from metadata supplied by the sample provider and were not determined by assay-based typing. Overall results and qualifications from the work: How much clinical and demographic metadata was included differed by source and by participant, and the metadata was provided uncurated.

TCRbeta CDR3 regions were amplified from genomic DNA by means of the immunoSEQ Assay, a bias-controlled multiplex PCR. The paper's processing steps were these. Within the assay, amplification of reference gene primers was used to estimate how many nucleated cells each sample contained. To quantify the absolute abundance of each unique TCRbeta CDR3 rearrangement, sequence reads were collapsed and filtered. For each sample, productive Simpson clonality was calculated as the square root of Simpson's diversity index over productive rearrangements. TCRdb took this table from immuneACCESS and kept in-frame rearrangements with V and J called. Such tables lack part of the clones; where checked against another copy, unresolved V genes explain under half of the gap, and the rest is unexplained. V and J calls and clone size are given by that table; D and trimming were obtained from the DNA. The table for this sample lists about 170,000 clones; about 85% of them were counted only once. About 1.2% of the sample goes to the ten largest clones.

Based on the germline V gene (reference sequence), the CDR1 and CDR2 sequences are LNHDA and SQIVND. Ends trimmed: V by 5 bases, J by 1 base; bases unmatched to a gene: 7. The cysteine opens and the phenylalanine closes a CDR3 of 15 amino acids. Only the CDR3 DNA is retained, 45 bases long and in frame from the first base. Another Seattle source contributed samples from volunteer blood donors who had recovered from COVID-19. The collaborating institutions used their own protocols to collect whole blood in K2EDTA tubes. Collaborator samples were shipped for TCRbeta analysis as frozen whole blood, isolated PBMCs, or DNA extracted from either sample type.

This sequence originates from a man aged 60-69 years who had recovered from COVID-19. Sequenced: peripheral blood. Recombination joined TRBV19 with TRBJ2-5; 7 nucleotides in the junction match TRBD1. The sequenced DNA: TGTGCCAGTAGTCCTCCCAACAGGGGCCAAGAGACCCAGTACTTC. It is translated as CASSPPNRGQETQYF. Here the CDR3 is joined to the reference TRBV19 and TRBJ2-5 genes, and the full variable domain is: DGGITQSPKYLFRKEGQNVTLSCEQNLNHDAMYWYRQDPGQGLRLIYYSQIVNDFQKGDIAEGYSVSREKKESFPLTVTSAQKNPTAFYLCASSPPNRGQETQYFGPGTRLLVL.